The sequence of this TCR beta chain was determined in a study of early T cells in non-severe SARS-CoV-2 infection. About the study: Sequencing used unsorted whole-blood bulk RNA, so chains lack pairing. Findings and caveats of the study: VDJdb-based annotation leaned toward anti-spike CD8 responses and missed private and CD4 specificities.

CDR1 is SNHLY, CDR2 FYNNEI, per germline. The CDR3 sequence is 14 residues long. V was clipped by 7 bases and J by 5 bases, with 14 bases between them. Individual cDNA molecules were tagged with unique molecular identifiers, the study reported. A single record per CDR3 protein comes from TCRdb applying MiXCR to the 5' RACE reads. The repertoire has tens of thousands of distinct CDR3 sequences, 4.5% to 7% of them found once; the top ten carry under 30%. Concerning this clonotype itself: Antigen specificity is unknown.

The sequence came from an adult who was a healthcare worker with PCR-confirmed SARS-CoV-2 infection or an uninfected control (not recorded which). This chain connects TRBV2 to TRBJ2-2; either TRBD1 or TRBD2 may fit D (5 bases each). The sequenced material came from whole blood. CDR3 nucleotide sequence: TGTGCCAGCAAAGGGACCAGAGTTACCGGGGAGCTGTTTTTT. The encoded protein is CASKGTRVTGELFF.